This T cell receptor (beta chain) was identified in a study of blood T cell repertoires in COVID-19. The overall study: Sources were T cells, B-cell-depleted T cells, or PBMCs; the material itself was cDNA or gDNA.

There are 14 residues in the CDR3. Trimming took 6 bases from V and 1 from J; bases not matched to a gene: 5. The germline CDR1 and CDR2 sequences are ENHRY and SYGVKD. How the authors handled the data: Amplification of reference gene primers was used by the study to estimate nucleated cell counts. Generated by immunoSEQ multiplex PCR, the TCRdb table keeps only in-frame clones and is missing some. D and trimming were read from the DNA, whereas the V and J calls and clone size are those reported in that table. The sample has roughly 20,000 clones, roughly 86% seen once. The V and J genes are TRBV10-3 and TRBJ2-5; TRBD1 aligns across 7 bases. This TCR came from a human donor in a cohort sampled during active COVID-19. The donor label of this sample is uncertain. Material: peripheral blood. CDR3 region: CAIRGDRAQETQYF. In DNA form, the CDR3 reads TGTGCCATCAGGGGAGACAGGGCCCAAGAGACCCAGTACTTC.